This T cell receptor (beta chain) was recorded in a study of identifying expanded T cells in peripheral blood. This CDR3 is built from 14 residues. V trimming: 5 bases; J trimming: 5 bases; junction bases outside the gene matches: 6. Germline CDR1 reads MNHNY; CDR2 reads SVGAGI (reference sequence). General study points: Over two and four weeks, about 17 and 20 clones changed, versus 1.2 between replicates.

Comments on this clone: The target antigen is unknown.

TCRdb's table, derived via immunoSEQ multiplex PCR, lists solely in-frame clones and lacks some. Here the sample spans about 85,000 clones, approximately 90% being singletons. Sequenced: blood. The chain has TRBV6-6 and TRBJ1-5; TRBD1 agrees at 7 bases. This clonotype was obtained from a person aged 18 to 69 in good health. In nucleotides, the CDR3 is TGTGCCAGCAGTACGACAGGGCTATATCAGCCCCAGCATTTT. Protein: CASSTTGLYQPQHF.